This TCR beta chain was captured in a study of control samples from healthy donors and cancer patients. Germline CDR1 is SGHTA and CDR2 is FQGNSA. The ends lost 3 bases at V and 1 base at J; junction bases unmatched: 1. The CDR3 sequence is 15 residues long. Using immunoSEQ multiplex PCR, the repertoire was profiled, and TCRdb retains in-frame clones only, with some absent. The table records 150,000 or so clones, around 88% of them present only once. This TCR came from a woman in her 30s in good health. Sequenced material: blood. V and J are TRBV7-2 and TRBJ2-5; TRBD2 matches at 11 bases. Written as DNA, the CDR3 is TGTGCCAGCAGCTTGCTAGCGGGGGGCCAAGAGACCCAGTACTTC. It specifies CASSLLAGGQETQYF.